Listed below are T cell receptor beta chains from one sample, sequenced in a study of Ad26.COV2.S vaccination and SARS-CoV-2 variants. Profiled with immunoSEQ multiplex PCR; TCRdb holds only in-frame clones, not every one. The table includes 300,000 to 350,000 clones, 85% to 90% detected once. Material: peripheral blood, obtained in a trial of Ad26.COV2.S vaccine versus placebo. These receptors came from a person between 18 and 65 years old who received the Ad26.COV2.S COVID-19 vaccine or a placebo. Each CDR3 is given with its conserved first and last residue. A D gene is named only where the DNA matches it firmly. Rows may omit the clone size; those that give it use once, few, many or a size class.

d_call	clone_size	v_call	j_call	cdr3_length	cdr3_nt	cdr3_aa
NA	NA	TRBV27	TRBJ1-5	15	TGTGCCAGCAGTTCTCCAGGGGCCGGCAATCAGCCCCAGCATTTT	CASSSPGAGNQPQHF
TRBD1	NA	TRBV19	TRBJ1-1	14	TGTGCCAGTAGTGGGGGACAGATGAACACTGAAGCTTTCTTT	CASSGGQMNTEAFF
NA	once	TRBV5-1	TRBJ2-1	14	TGCGCCAGCAGACTAGAGAGCTCCTACAATGAGCAGTTCTTC	CASRLESSYNEQFF
TRBD1	NA	TRBV5-1	TRBJ1-2	14	TGCGCCAGCAGCTCCGGGACAGGGGGAGGTGGCTACACCTTC	CASSSGTGGGGYTF
NA	few	TRBV3-1/TRBV3-2	TRBJ2-1	18	TGTGCCAGCAGCCAAGCGGATATCGGGTCGAGCTCCTACAATGAGCAGTTCTTC	CASSQADIGSSSYNEQFF
NA	NA	TRBV28	TRBJ2-4	13	TGTGCCAGCAGTCCCCCGGCCAAAAACATTCAGTACTTC	CASSPPAKNIQYF
NA	NA	TRBV13	TRBJ1-6	17	TGTGCCAGCAGCTTAGAACGGGGGACTATCAATAATTCACCCCTCCACTTT	CASSLERGTINNSPLHF
NA	NA	TRBV29-1	TRBJ1-1	12	TGCAGCGTTGAGGTCCCCAACACTGAAGCTTTCTTT	CSVEVPNTEAFF
TRBD2	NA	TRBV6-2/TRBV6-3	TRBJ2-3	15	TGTGCCAGCAGTTATAAGCGGGGGAGCACAGATACGCAGTATTTT	CASSYKRGSTDTQYF
NA	NA	TRBV18	TRBJ2-2	17	TGTGCCAGCTCACCACCGATTGGGGAAGCGAACACCGGGGAGCTGTTTTTT	CASSPPIGEANTGELFF
NA	NA	TRBV7-6	TRBJ1-2	17	TGTGCCAGCAGCTTAGCGGGATGGCAGGGGAGGCCCCGTGGCTACACCTTC	CASSLAGWQGRPRGYTF
TRBD1	NA	TRBV28	TRBJ2-4	17	TGTGCCAGCAGTTTCCCGGACAGGGGCCTAGCCAAAAACATTCAGTACTTC	CASSFPDRGLAKNIQYF
TRBD2	once	TRBV4-1	TRBJ2-7	15	TGCGCCAGCAGCCAAGATCGGGAGGTTAACTACGAGCAGTACTTC	CASSQDREVNYEQYF
NA	NA	TRBV11-2	TRBJ2-7	14	TGTGCCAGCAGCTTCGGGGCATCCTCCTACGAGCAGTACTTC	CASSFGASSYEQYF
NA	NA	TRBV10-3	TRBJ2-1	13	TGTGCCATCAGCTCTCATCAGGGAAATGAGCAGTTCTTC	CAISSHQGNEQFF
NA	once	TRBV7-2	TRBJ2-2	16	TGTGCCAGCAGCTTAGTGCCGGGATTGAACACCGGGGAGCTGTTTTTT	CASSLVPGLNTGELFF
TRBD2	NA	TRBV28	TRBJ2-5	16	TGTGCCAGCAGTCTCATAGCGGGAAAATTAGGGGAGACCCAGTACTTC	CASSLIAGKLGETQYF
NA	NA	TRBV25-1	TRBJ1-1	13	TGTGCCAGCAGTATTGGGGGGAACACTGAAGCTTTCTTT	CASSIGGNTEAFF
NA	few	TRBV19	TRBJ1-1	15	TGTGCCAGTAGTATTGCCTCAGGGTTGAACACTGAAGCTTTCTTT	CASSIASGLNTEAFF
NA	once	TRBV29-1	TRBJ2-5	12	TGCAGCGTTGTCGTAGGGGTAGAGACCCAGTACTTC	CSVVVGVETQYF
NA	NA	TRBV28	TRBJ2-7	11	TGTGCCAGCAGTTTCGCTGGCGAGCAGTACTTC	CASSFAGEQYF
NA	NA	TRBV19	TRBJ1-4	14	TGTGCCAGTAGTATAGATCACGAGGGTGGAAAACTGTTTTTT	CASSIDHEGGKLFF
NA	few	TRBV2	TRBJ2-7	14	TGTGCCAGCAGTGTTGAGAGGGGCAACTACGAGCAGTACTTC	CASSVERGNYEQYF
NA	NA	TRBV4-1	TRBJ2-3	15	TGCGCCAGCAGCCAAGGGTCTAGTCTCCCAGATACGCAGTATTTT	CASSQGSSLPDTQYF